There are a few counts of the clone carrying this T cell receptor beta chain. The library targeted TCRbeta and was prepared with unique molecular identifiers. A single record per CDR3 protein comes from TCRdb applying MiXCR to the PCR reads. Here the sample spans fewer than 700,000 distinct CDR3 sequences, 13% being singletons. The sample belongs to a study of T-cell reconstitution after alpha-beta-depleted transplantation in children. Germline loops: CDR1 GTSNPN, CDR2 SVGIG (reference sequence). CDR3 length: 10 amino acids. Trimming cost V 5 bases and J 6 bases, with 8 bases left between them. The specimen comprised PBMCs, mostly from graft donor cells, sampled 360 days after TCRalphabeta/CD19-depleted stem cell transplant. The chain carries TRBV30 and TRBJ2-7; tentatively, D is TRBD1 (7 bases). The sequence derives from a male patient between 5 and 17 years old who had a stem cell transplant for acute myeloid leukemia, so the T cells may come from the graft donor. The CDR3 loop reads CAWQGGEQYF. DNA for the CDR3: TGTGCCTGGCAGGGGGGCGAGCAGTACTTC.